This TCR beta chain was sequenced in a study of spatial heterogeneity in lung cancer. Overall study findings and caveats: In tumors, expanded intratumoral alpha and beta TCR counts tracked mutation counts. Numbers of ubiquitous and regional expanded TCRs tracked ubiquitous and regional nonsynonymous mutation counts, respectively.

Regarding time point: sample taken at primary tumor resection. This clonotype has ten or more counts. Its target is not known. The CDR3 consists of 17 residues. V lost 0 bases, J lost 1 base, and 15 bases lay in between. Germline V CDR1 and CDR2: LGHNA, YNFKEQ. One entry per CDR3 protein results from TCRdb running MiXCR on the 5' RACE reads. This table holds roughly 7,100 distinct CDR3 sequences, 10% to 15% found once. Specimen: lung tumor tissue, collected at surgery. This chain joins TRBV4-2 and TRBJ1-1; tentatively, D is TRBD1 (5 bases). This sequence originates from a male donor with early-stage non-small cell lung cancer. CDR3: CASSQEGVLRENTEAFF. In nucleotides, the CDR3 is TGTGCCAGCAGCCAAGAGGGGGTCCTGAGGGAGAACACTGAAGCTTTCTTT.